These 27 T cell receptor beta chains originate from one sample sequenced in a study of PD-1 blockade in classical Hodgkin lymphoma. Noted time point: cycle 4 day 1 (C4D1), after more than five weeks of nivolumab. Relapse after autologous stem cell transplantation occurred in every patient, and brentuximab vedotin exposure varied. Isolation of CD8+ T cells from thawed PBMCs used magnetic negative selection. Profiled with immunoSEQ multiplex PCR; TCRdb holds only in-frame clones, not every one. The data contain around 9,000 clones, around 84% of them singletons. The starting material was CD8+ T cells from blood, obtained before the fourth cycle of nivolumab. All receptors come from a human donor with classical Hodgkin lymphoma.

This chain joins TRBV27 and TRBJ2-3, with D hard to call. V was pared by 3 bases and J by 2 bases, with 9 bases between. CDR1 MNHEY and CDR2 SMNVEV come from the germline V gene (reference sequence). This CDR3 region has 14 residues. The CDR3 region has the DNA TGTGCCAGCAGTTTGTTCAGGAACACAGATACGCAGTATTTT. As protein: CASSLFRNTDTQYF.

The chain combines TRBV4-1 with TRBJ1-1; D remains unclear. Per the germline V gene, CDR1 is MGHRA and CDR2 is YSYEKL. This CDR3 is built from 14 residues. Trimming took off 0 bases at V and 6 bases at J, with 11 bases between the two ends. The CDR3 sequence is CASSQEEGFPEAFF. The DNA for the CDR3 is TGCGCCAGCAGCCAAGAGGAAGGGTTTCCTGAAGCTTTCTTT.

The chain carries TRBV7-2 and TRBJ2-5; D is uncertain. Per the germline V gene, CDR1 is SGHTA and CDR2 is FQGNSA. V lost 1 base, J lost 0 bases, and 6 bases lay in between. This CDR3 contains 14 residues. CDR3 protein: CASSLVYDQETQYF. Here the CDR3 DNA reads TGTGCCAGCAGCTTAGTTTATGACCAAGAGACCCAGTACTTC.

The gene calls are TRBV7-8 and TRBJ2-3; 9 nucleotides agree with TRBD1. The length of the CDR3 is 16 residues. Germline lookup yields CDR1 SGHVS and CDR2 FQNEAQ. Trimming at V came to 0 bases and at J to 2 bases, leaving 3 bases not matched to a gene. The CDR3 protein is CASSLAGTGPTDTQYF. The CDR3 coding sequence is TGTGCCAGCAGCTTAGCCGGGACAGGGCCCACAGATACGCAGTATTTT.

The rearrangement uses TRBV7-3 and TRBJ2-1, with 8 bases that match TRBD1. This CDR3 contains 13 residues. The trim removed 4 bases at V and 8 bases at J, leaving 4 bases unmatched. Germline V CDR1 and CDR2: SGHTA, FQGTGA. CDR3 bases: TGTGCCAGCAGCTCGGGACAGGTTGATGAGCAGTTCTTC. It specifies CASSSGQVDEQFF.

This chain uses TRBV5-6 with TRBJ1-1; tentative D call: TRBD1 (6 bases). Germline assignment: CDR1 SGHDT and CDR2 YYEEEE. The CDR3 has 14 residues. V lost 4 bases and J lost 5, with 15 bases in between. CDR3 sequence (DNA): TGTGCCAGCAGCCCGACCTCGGGGGCGACTGAAGCTTTCTTT. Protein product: CASSPTSGATEAFF.

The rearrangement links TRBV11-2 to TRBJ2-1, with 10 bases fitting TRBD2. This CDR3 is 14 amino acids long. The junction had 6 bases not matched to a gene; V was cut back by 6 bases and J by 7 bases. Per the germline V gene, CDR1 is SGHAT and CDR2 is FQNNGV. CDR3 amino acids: CASRLGSGGNEQFF. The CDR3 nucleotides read TGTGCCAGCAGACTCGGTAGCGGGGGGAATGAGCAGTTCTTC.

CDR3 sequence (DNA): TGTGCCAGCAGCTTTTGGGGTTTCATGAACACTGAAGCTTTCTTT. Residues: CASSFWGFMNTEAFF. The V call is TRBV11-2, the J call TRBJ1-1; D is ambiguous. V was clipped by 3 bases and J by 0 bases, with 11 bases between them. The germline gives CDR1 SGHAT, CDR2 FQNNGV. The CDR3 is 15 amino acids. Variable domain in full (rest from reference TRBV11-2 and TRBJ1-1): EAGVAQSPRYKIIEKRQSVAFWCNPISGHATLYWYQQILGQGPKLLIQFQNNGVVDDSQLPKDRFSAERLKGVDSTLKIQPAKLEDSAVYLCASSFWGFMNTEAFFGQGTRLTVV.

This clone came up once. The CDR3 DNA is TGTGCCTGGAGCACCACCGGGAATGAGCAGTTCTTC. Translating gives CAWSTTGNEQFF. The chain couples TRBV30 to TRBJ2-1; no clear D gene. Trimming took off 3 bases at V and 7 bases at J, with 10 bases between the two ends. From germline, CDR1 is GTSNPN and CDR2 SVGIG (reference sequence). The CDR3 is 12 residues long. Complete variable domain (other parts from reference TRBV30 and TRBJ2-1): SQTIHQWPATLVQPVGSPLSLECTVEGTSNPNLYWYRQAAGRGLQLLFYSVGIGQISSEVPQNLSASRPQDRQFILSSKKLLLSDSGFYLCAWSTTGNEQFFGPGTRLTVL.

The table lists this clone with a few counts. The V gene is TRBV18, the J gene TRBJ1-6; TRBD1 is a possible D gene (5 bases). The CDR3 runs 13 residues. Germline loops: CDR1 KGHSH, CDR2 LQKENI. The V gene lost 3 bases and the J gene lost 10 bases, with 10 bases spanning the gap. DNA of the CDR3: TGTGCCAGCTCACCGGGACCGTACTCACCCCTCCACTTT. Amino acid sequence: CASSPGPYSPLHF.

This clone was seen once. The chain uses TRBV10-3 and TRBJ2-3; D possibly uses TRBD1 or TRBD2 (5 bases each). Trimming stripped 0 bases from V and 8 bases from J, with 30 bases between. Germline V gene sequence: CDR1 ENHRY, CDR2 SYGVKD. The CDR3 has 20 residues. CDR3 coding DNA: TGTGCCATCAGTGAGTCGTCGAGCCGGGGCGGCCCGCGTCGATGGGGTACGCAGTATTTT. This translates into CAISESSSRGGPRRWGTQYF.

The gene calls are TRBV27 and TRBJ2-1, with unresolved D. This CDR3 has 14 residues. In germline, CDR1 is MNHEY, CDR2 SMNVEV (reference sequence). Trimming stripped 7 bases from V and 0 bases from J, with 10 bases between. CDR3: CASTDGYSYNEQFF. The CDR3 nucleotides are TGTGCCAGCACGGATGGATACTCCTACAATGAGCAGTTCTTC.

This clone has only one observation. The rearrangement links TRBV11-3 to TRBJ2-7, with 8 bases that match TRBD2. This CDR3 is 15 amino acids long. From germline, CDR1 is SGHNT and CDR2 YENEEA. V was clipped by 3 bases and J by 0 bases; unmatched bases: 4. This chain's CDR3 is CASSFGGVPSYEQYF. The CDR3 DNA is TGTGCCAGCAGCTTCGGGGGGGTCCCCTCCTACGAGCAGTACTTC.

DNA for the CDR3: TGCGCCAGCAGTGAGTGGGTGAACACTGAAGCTTTCTTT. As protein: CASSEWVNTEAFF. This rearrangement joins TRBV10-2 to TRBJ1-1; D call uncertain. V was shortened by 1 base and J by 0 bases, with 3 bases between the two germline ends. CDR1 is WSHSY and CDR2 is SAAADI in the germline V gene. The CDR3 covers 13 residues.

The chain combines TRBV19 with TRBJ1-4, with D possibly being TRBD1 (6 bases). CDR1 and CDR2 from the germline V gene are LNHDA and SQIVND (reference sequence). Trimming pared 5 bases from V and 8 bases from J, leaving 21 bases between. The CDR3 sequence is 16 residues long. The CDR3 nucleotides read TGTGCCAGTAGTTCGGGCACCTGGGACATGAACGAAAAACTGTTTTTT. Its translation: CASSSGTWDMNEKLFF. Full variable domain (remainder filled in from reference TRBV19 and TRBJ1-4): DGGITQSPKYLFRKEGQNVTLSCEQNLNHDAMYWYRQDPGQGLRLIYYSQIVNDFQKGDIAEGYSVSREKKESFPLTVTSAQKNPTAFYLCASSSGTWDMNEKLFFGSGTQLSVL.

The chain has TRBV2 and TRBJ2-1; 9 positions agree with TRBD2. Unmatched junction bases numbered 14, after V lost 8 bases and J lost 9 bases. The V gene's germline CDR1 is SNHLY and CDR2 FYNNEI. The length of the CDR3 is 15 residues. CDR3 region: CASEWEGTSRGEQFF. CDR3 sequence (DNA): TGTGCCAGCGAGTGGGAAGGGACTAGCAGGGGTGAGCAGTTCTTC. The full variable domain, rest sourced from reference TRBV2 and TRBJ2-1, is EPEVTQTPSHQVTQMGQEVILRCVPISNHLYFYWYRQILGQKVEFLVSFYNNEISEKSEIFDDQFSVERPDGSNFTLKIRSTKLEDSAMYFCASEWEGTSRGEQFFGPGTRLTVL.

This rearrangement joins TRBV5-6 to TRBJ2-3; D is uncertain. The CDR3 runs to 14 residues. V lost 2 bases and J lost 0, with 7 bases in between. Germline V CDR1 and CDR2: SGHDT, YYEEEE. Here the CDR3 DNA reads TGTGCCAGCAGCTTTGACTCTAGCACAGATACGCAGTATTTT. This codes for CASSFDSSTDTQYF.

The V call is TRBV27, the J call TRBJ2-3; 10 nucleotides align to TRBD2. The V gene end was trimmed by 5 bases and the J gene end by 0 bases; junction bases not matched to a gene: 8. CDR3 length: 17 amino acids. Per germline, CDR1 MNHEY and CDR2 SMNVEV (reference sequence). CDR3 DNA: TGTGCCAGCAGTCTCCTCCAGACTAGCGGGAGCACAGATACGCAGTATTTT. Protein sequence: CASSLLQTSGSTDTQYF.

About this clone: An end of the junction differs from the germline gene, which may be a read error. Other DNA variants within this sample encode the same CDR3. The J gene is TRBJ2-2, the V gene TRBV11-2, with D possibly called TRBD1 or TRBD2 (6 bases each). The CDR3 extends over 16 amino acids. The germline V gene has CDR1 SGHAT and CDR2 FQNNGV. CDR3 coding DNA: TGTGCCAGCAGTTTAGTTCGGTCGGGGGCGCCCGGGGAGCTGTTTTTT. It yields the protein CASSLVRSGAPGELFF.

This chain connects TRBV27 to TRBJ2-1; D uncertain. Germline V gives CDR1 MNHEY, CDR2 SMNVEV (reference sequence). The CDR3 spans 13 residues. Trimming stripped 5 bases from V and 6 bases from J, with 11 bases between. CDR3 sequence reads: CASSILRLNEQFF. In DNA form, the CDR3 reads TGTGCCAGCAGTATCCTTAGACTCAATGAGCAGTTCTTC.

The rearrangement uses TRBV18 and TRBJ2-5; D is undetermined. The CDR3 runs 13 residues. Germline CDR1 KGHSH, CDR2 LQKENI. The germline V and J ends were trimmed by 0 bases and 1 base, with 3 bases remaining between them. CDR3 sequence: CASSPPAQETQYF. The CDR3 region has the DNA TGTGCCAGCTCACCACCGGCCCAAGAGACCCAGTACTTC.

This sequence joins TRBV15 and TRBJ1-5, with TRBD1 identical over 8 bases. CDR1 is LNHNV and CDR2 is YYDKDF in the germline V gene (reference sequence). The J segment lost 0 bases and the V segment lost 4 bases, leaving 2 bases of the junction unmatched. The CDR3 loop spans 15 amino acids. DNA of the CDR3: TGTGCCACCAGCACAGACAGGGGTAGCAATCAGCCCCAGCATTTT. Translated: CATSTDRGSNQPQHF.

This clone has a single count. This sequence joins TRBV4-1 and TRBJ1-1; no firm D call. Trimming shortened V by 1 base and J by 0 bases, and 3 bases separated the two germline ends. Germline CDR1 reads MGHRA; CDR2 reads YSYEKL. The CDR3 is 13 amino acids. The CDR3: CASSQVMNTEAFF. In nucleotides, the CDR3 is TGCGCCAGCAGCCAAGTAATGAACACTGAAGCTTTCTTT.

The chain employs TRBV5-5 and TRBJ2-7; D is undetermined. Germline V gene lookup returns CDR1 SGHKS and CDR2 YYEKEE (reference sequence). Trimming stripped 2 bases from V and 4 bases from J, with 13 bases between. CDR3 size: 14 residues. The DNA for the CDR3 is TGTGCCAGCAGCTTTCCTAGTCACGGGTACGAGCAGTACTTC. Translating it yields CASSFPSHGYEQYF.

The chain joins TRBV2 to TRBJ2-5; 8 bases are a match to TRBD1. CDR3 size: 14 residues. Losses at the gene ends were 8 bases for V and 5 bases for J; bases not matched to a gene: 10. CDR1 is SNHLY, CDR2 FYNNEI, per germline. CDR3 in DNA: TGTGCCAGCGTTTCGGAGACAGGGGCTGAGACCCAGTACTTC. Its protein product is CASVSETGAETQYF. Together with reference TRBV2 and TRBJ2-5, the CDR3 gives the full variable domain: EPEVTQTPSHQVTQMGQEVILRCVPISNHLYFYWYRQILGQKVEFLVSFYNNEISEKSEIFDDQFSVERPDGSNFTLKIRSTKLEDSAMYFCASVSETGAETQYFGPGTRLLVL.

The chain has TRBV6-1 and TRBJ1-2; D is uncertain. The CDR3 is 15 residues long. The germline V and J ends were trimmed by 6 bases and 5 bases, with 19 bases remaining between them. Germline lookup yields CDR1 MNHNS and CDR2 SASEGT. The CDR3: CASSGGLGRTYGYTF. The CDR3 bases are TGTGCCAGCAGCGGAGGGCTCGGACGGACTTATGGCTACACCTTC.

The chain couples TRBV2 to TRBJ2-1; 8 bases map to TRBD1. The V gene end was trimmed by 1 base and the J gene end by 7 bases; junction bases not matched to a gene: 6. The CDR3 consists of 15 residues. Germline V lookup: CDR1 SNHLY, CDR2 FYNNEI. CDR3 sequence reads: CASSEGTGLKNEQFF. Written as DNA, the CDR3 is TGTGCCAGCAGTGAAGGGACAGGGTTGAAAAATGAGCAGTTCTTC.